Shown below are 32 T cell receptor beta chains from a single sample sequenced in a study of regulatory T cells in long-lasting Graves disease. The authors built TCR beta libraries using iRepertoire HTBI primers and Arm-PCR of CDR3 regions. MiXCR was run by TCRdb on the multiplex PCR reads, yielding one entry per CDR3 protein. The sample records roughly 220,000 distinct CDR3 sequences, about 18% being singletons. The time point here: newly diagnosed GD, antithyroid drugs for less than 3 months. RNA from PBMCs was the source of the TCR library. The material was peripheral blood mononuclear cells (PBMCs), obtained at new diagnosis, from a patient treated with antithyroid drugs. Receptor source: a female donor with Graves disease.

This clonotype was recorded many times. This sequence joins TRBV18 and TRBJ1-5; D perhaps matches TRBD1 (6 bases). Germline-derived CDR1 and CDR2 are KGHSH and LQKENI. V shed 2 bases and J shed 5 bases, with 13 bases lying between them. The CDR3 has 15 amino acids. CDR3 residues: CASSPSAGADQPQHF. The CDR3 region has the DNA TGTGCCAGCTCACCATCGGCAGGGGCGGATCAGCCCCAGCATTTT.

This clonotype was found a few times. This chain joins TRBV24-1 and TRBJ2-2; 7 bases agree with TRBD1. The CDR3 is 21 residues long. V lost 2 bases to trimming and J lost 2 bases; unmatched junction nucleotides: 19. CDR1 is KGHDR, CDR2 SFDVKD, per germline. DNA of the CDR3: TGTGCCACCAGTGATTCGCCGGTCCATCAACCGGGACAGATTAACACCGGGGAGCTGTTTTTT. Translation: CATSDSPVHQPGQINTGELFF.

This clonotype was seen repeatedly, ten times or more. The DNA for the CDR3 is TGTGCCAGCAGCGCCCCAGGGACCGGCCGGTTTATATATAGGCAGTATTTT. Protein sequence: CASSAPGTGRFIYRQYF. The chain is built from TRBV2 and TRBJ2-3; D tentatively fits TRBD1 or TRBD2 (5 bases each). CDR3 size: 17 residues. The germline gives CDR1 SNHLY, CDR2 FYNNEI. Trimming took off 6 bases at V and 11 bases at J, with 30 bases between the two ends.

The chain is built from TRBV12-3 or TRBV12-4 and TRBJ2-1; D remains unclear. Deletions cut 3 bases from V and 10 bases from J, with 10 bases between. The CDR3 is made up of 12 amino acids. In DNA, the CDR3 is TGTGCCAGCAGTTTGCCCTCTATCGAGCAGTTCTTC. Protein product: CASSLPSIEQFF.

This clonotype was seen many times. The V gene is TRBV25-1, the J gene TRBJ2-5; D gene unclear. The germline V and J ends were trimmed by 3 bases and 5 bases, with 1 base remaining between them. The CDR3 contains 10 residues. Germline CDR1 reads MGHDK; CDR2 reads SYGVNS. The CDR3: CASSEETQYF. CDR3 sequence (DNA): TGTGCCAGCAGTGAGGAGACCCAGTACTTC.

As regards this clonotype: A clone one base away is much larger, so this may be a read error. The chain combines TRBV7-9 with TRBJ2-1, with 9 bases lining up with TRBD1. Germline V gene data show CDR1 as SEHNR and CDR2 as FQNEAQ (reference sequence). This CDR3 is 15 amino acids long. The CDR3 nucleotides are TGTGCCAGCAGCTTCGGGGACAGGGCTTACAATGAGCACTTCTTC. Protein sequence: CASSFGDRAYNEHFF.

This clonotype was seen many times. This chain uses TRBV2 with TRBJ2-1, with TRBD2 matching 8 bases. The CDR3 totals 15 residues. The junction had 3 bases not matched to a gene; V was cut back by 1 base and J by 4 bases. CDR1 and CDR2 from the germline V gene are SNHLY and FYNNEI. The CDR3 DNA follows: TGTGCCAGCAGTGAAGTCGGGAGGGATTACAATGAGCAGTTCTTC. It specifies CASSEVGRDYNEQFF.

In its sample, this clonotype was seen many times. The V and J genes are TRBV20-1 and TRBJ1-6; a possible D gene is TRBD1 (5 bases). The CDR3 totals 14 residues. Germline CDR1 and CDR2: DFQATT and SNEGSKA (reference sequence). CDR3 sequence reads: CGGTPNLNNSPLHF. In DNA, the CDR3 is TGCGGGGGGACTCCAAACTTAAATAATTCACCCCTCCACTTT.

This clonotype occurred many times. V usage is TRBV25-1 and J usage is TRBJ2-5; 8 positions match TRBD2. The CDR3 length is 15 residues. Germline CDR1 and CDR2: MGHDK and SYGVNS. J lost 2 bases, V lost 1 base, and 3 bases had no gene match. The CDR3 spells CASSEWASGQETQYF. The CDR3 bases are TGTGCCAGCAGTGAATGGGCTAGCGGGCAAGAGACCCAGTACTTC.

The J gene is TRBJ1-1, the V gene TRBV2; TRBD1 agrees at 10 bases. The CDR3 is 17 residues long. V lost 1 base and J lost 3; bases outside the gene matches: 8. Germline CDR1 and CDR2: SNHLY and FYNNEI. The CDR3: CASSEERTGGRYTEAFF. For the CDR3, the DNA is TGTGCCAGCAGTGAAGAACGGACAGGGGGAAGGTACACTGAAGCTTTCTTT.

Many counts were recorded for this clonotype. This chain joins TRBV27 and TRBJ2-7; TRBD2 aligns across 8 bases. J lost 0 bases, V lost 6 bases, and 4 bases had no gene match. The CDR3 contains 14 residues. The germline gives CDR1 MNHEY, CDR2 SMNVEV (reference sequence). In nucleotides, the CDR3 is TGTGCCAGCAGCGGGGGGACTAGCTCCTACGAGCAGTACTTC. This translates into CASSGGTSSYEQYF.

The chain employs TRBV11-2 and TRBJ2-7; D ambiguous. This CDR3 is built from 14 residues. V was pared by 0 bases and J by 3 bases, with 9 bases between. Germline loops: CDR1 SGHAT, CDR2 FQNNGV. The CDR3 reads CASSLDLTLYEQYF. The CDR3, as DNA: TGTGCCAGCAGCTTAGACCTAACCCTCTACGAGCAGTACTTC.

This clonotype was detected ten times or more. This chain links TRBV3-1 with TRBJ1-2; D not certain. Deletions cut 1 base from V and 4 bases from J, with 7 bases between. The germline V gene encodes CDR1 LGHDT and CDR2 YNNKEL (reference sequence). The CDR3 sequence is 13 residues long. As DNA, the CDR3 is TGTGCCAGCAGCCAAGCCGCGGGCTATGGCTACACCTTC. Protein: CASSQAAGYGYTF. Variable domain in full (rest from reference TRBV3-1 and TRBJ1-2): DTAVSQTPKYLVTQMGNDKSIKCEQNLGHDTMYWYKQDSKKFLKIMFSYNNKELIINETVPNRFSPKSPDKAHLNLHINSLELGDSAVYFCASSQAAGYGYTFGSGTRLTVV.

This clonotype was counted ten times or more. The chain has TRBV5-1 and TRBJ2-1; weak D call: TRBD1 (7 bases). Trimming stripped 4 bases from V and 9 bases from J, with 26 bases between. CDR3 size: 17 residues. Germline CDR1 reads SGHRS; CDR2 reads YFSETQ. In DNA, the CDR3 is TGCGCCAGCAGCACCGGACGTCTCCAAACTCAGGGGGGTGAGCAGTTCTTC. Its protein product is CASSTGRLQTQGGEQFF. The full variable domain, in which reference TRBV5-1 and TRBJ2-1 provide the parts outside the CDR3, is KAGVTQTPRYLIKTRGQQVTLSCSPISGHRSVSWYQQTPGQGLQFLFEYFSETQRNKGNFPGRFSGRQFSNSRSEMNVSTLELGDSALYLCASSTGRLQTQGGEQFFGPGTRLTVL.

This clonotype was counted ten times or more. This chain uses TRBV3-1 with TRBJ1-1; D not resolved. Germline V lookup: CDR1 LGHDT, CDR2 YNNKEL (reference sequence). Trimming stripped 4 bases from V and 1 base from J, with 7 bases between. CDR3 length equals 13 residues. CDR3 amino acids: CASSRRTNTEAFF. CDR3 sequence (DNA): TGTGCCAGCAGCCGGCGCACGAACACTGAAGCTTTCTTT.

This clonotype was detected ten times or more. V gene TRBV30 combines with J gene TRBJ2-1; 8 bases align to TRBD2. Germline V gene sequence: CDR1 GTSNPN, CDR2 SVGIG (reference sequence). This CDR3 has 13 amino acids. Unmatched junction bases numbered 3, after V lost 2 bases and J lost 6 bases. CDR3 DNA: TGTGCCTGGAGTCCCGGGACTAGCAATGAGCAGTTCTTC. It yields the protein CAWSPGTSNEQFF.

Points on this clonotype: A far larger clone is a single base away, which makes a read error likely. In nucleotides, the CDR3 is TGCAGTGCTAGAGGAAGAGGGAGCAGCTCCTACGAGCAGTTCTTC. Translation gives CSARGRGSSSYEQFF. The V call is TRBV20-1, the J call TRBJ2-1; maybe TRBD2 (5 bases). The CDR3 is 15 amino acids. Germline loops: CDR1 DFQATT, CDR2 SNEGSKA (reference sequence). V was clipped by 1 base and J by 10 bases, with 20 bases between them.

In this sample, this clonotype turned up many times. The chain links TRBV7-2 to TRBJ2-5; tentatively, D is TRBD2 (5 bases). The CDR3 runs to 14 residues. Between the trimmed V and J ends, which lost 4 bases and 1 base, there was a span of 10 bases. Per the germline V gene, CDR1 is SGHTA and CDR2 is FQGNSA. For the CDR3, the DNA is TGTGCCAGCAGCTCTTCTAGCCTCCAAGAGACCCAGTACTTC. Its translation: CASSSSSLQETQYF. Full variable domain (outside the CDR3, taken from reference TRBV7-2 and TRBJ2-5): GAGVSQSPSNKVTEKGKDVELRCDPISGHTALYWYRQSLGQGLEFLIYFQGNSAPDKSGLPSDRFSAERTGGSVSTLTIQRTQQEDSAVYLCASSSSSLQETQYFGPGTRLLVL.

There are many counts of this clonotype. The chain links TRBV19 to TRBJ2-7, with D perhaps matching TRBD2 (6 bases). From germline, CDR1 is LNHDA and CDR2 SQIVND (reference sequence). The CDR3 runs to 15 residues. Trimming removed 5 bases from V and 1 base from J, with 15 bases in between. The CDR3: CASSAPGELSYEQYF. The CDR3 nucleotides read TGTGCCAGTAGTGCACCGGGGGAGTTGTCCTACGAGCAGTACTTC.

This clonotype was picked up a small number of times. The chain is built from TRBV6-1 and TRBJ2-1; no clear D gene. Germline CDR1 MNHNS, CDR2 SASEGT. Trimming cost V 3 bases and J 5 bases, with 20 bases left between them. The CDR3 has 17 residues. In DNA, the CDR3 is TGTGCCAGCAGTGATAGCAGACTTAGCCAGAGGAACAATGAGCAGTTCTTC. Residues: CASSDSRLSQRNNEQFF.

This clonotype occurred a few times. The gene calls are TRBV3-1 and TRBJ1-5; D not resolved. CDR3 length: 12 amino acids. CDR1 and CDR2 from the germline V gene are LGHDT and YNNKEL (reference sequence). V dropped 1 base and J dropped 4 bases, with 2 bases sitting between them. The CDR3 protein is CASSQANQPQHF. For the CDR3, the DNA is TGTGCCAGCAGCCAAGCAAATCAGCCCCAGCATTTT. The full variable domain, in which reference TRBV3-1 and TRBJ1-5 provide the parts outside the CDR3, is DTAVSQTPKYLVTQMGNDKSIKCEQNLGHDTMYWYKQDSKKFLKIMFSYNNKELIINETVPNRFSPKSPDKAHLNLHINSLELGDSAVYFCASSQANQPQHFGDGTRLSIL.

This clonotype was recorded many times. CDR3 residues: CASSKYAGLGQPRVRELFF. The CDR3, as DNA: TGTGCCAGCAGCAAATACGCAGGGTTGGGGCAGCCCCGCGTGAGGGAGCTGTTTTTT. The V gene is TRBV7-2, the J gene TRBJ2-2, with a possible D match to TRBD1 (5 bases). Germline lookup yields CDR1 SGHTA and CDR2 FQGNSA. The CDR3 has 19 amino acids. The ends were cut back, 5 bases at V and 9 bases at J, with 31 bases in the middle. Full variable domain (missing parts from reference TRBV7-2 and TRBJ2-2): GAGVSQSPSNKVTEKGKDVELRCDPISGHTALYWYRQSLGQGLEFLIYFQGNSAPDKSGLPSDRFSAERTGGSVSTLTIQRTQQEDSAVYLCASSKYAGLGQPRVRELFFGEGSRLTVL.

Regarding this clonotype: A read error likely explains this, since a far larger clone differs by one base. The chain links TRBV12-3 or TRBV12-4 to TRBJ2-7; 14 nucleotides line up with TRBD2. The CDR3 loop spans 15 amino acids. CDR3 protein: CASSPTSGRAYGQYF. The CDR3 DNA reads as TGTGCCAGCAGTCCGACTAGCGGGAGGGCTTACGGGCAGTACTTC.

There are a few counts of this clonotype. V is TRBV4-3 and J is TRBJ1-2, with a weak D call TRBD1 (6 bases). The CDR3 loop spans 16 amino acids. CDR1 LGHNA and CDR2 YSLEER come from the germline V gene. Trimming took off 1 base at V and 7 bases at J, with 19 bases between the two ends. CDR3 loop: CASSQAPGQGGGGYTF. CDR3 in DNA: TGCGCCAGCAGCCAAGCCCCGGGACAAGGGGGAGGTGGCTACACCTTC.

This clonotype appeared many times. The CDR3, as DNA: TGCGCCAGCAGCCAAGATCCAAAGGGTAACACCGGGGAGCTGTTTTTT. Translated, it gives CASSQDPKGNTGELFF. The chain is built from TRBV4-1 and TRBJ2-2; the D is unclear. CDR3 length: 16 residues. Trimming left V 0 bases short and J 2 bases short, with 10 bases between. CDR1 and CDR2 from the germline V gene are MGHRA and YSYEKL.

The rearrangement joins TRBV5-1 to TRBJ2-3; TRBD2 matches at 9 bases. From germline, CDR1 is SGHRS and CDR2 YFSETQ. The J segment lost 6 bases and the V segment lost 0 bases, leaving 5 bases of the junction unmatched. The CDR3 is 15 amino acids. The CDR3, as DNA: TGCGCCAGCAGCTTGGATGGACTAGCGAGTGATACGCAGTATTTT. This sequence encodes CASSLDGLASDTQYF. Based on the CDR3 plus reference TRBV5-1 and TRBJ2-3, the full variable domain is KAGVTQTPRYLIKTRGQQVTLSCSPISGHRSVSWYQQTPGQGLQFLFEYFSETQRNKGNFPGRFSGRQFSNSRSEMNVSTLELGDSALYLCASSLDGLASDTQYFGPGTRLTVL.

This clonotype was picked up many times. The gene calls are TRBV29-1 and TRBJ2-1; D remains ambiguous. V dropped 0 bases and J dropped 7 bases, with 7 bases sitting between them. Germline values: CDR1 SQVTM, CDR2 ANQGSEA. The CDR3 runs 12 residues. CDR3 region: CSVEELGNEQFF. The DNA of the CDR3 is TGCAGCGTTGAAGAATTGGGTAATGAGCAGTTCTTC.

Many counts were recorded for this clonotype. The chain has TRBV4-1 and TRBJ2-1, with unresolved D. The germline V gene has CDR1 MGHRA and CDR2 YSYEKL. V lost 3 bases to trimming and J lost 9 bases, with 15 bases between them. The length of the CDR3 is 14 residues. CDR3 region: CASSQAVSGIEQFF. CDR3 bases: TGCGCCAGCAGCCAGGCGGTGAGTGGAATTGAGCAGTTCTTC.

V usage is TRBV10-2 and J usage is TRBJ2-7; 10 nucleotides align to TRBD1. The CDR3 contains 16 residues. The trim removed 2 bases at V and 3 bases at J, leaving 7 bases unmatched. The germline V gene encodes CDR1 WSHSY and CDR2 SAAADI. The CDR3 nucleotides read TGCGCCAGCAGTGAGGATATGGGGACAGGGGTCTACGAGCAGTACTTC. This codes for CASSEDMGTGVYEQYF.

This clonotype has a count of ten or more. This chain uses TRBV30 with TRBJ1-6, with D unresolved. The CDR3 is 13 amino acids. From germline, CDR1 is GTSNPN and CDR2 SVGIG (reference sequence). V lost 0 bases, J lost 9 bases, and 9 bases lay in between. CDR3 in DNA: TGTGCCTGGAGTGTACTCTCGGCTTCACCCCTCCACTTT. Translation gives CAWSVLSASPLHF.

This clonotype came up many times. The V and J genes are TRBV6-5 and TRBJ1-5; D gene uncertain. This CDR3 is 14 amino acids long. The ends were cut back, 2 bases at V and 3 bases at J, with 8 bases in the middle. CDR1 and CDR2 (germline): MNHEY, SVGAGI. In DNA form, the CDR3 reads TGTGCCAGCAGTTACCTACAGTTCAATCAGCCCCAGCATTTT. This encodes CASSYLQFNQPQHF.

Ten or more counts support this clonotype. The chain combines TRBV20-1 with TRBJ1-5; TRBD1 is a possible D gene (5 bases). This CDR3 has 14 amino acids. Deletions cut 0 bases from V and 7 bases from J, with 13 bases between. The germline V gene has CDR1 DFQATT and CDR2 SNEGSKA (reference sequence). The CDR3 nucleotides read TGCAGTGCTAGAGATCCTAGGGGAGGACAGCCCCAGCATTTT. Translation: CSARDPRGGQPQHF.